The clone carrying this T cell receptor beta chain was found a few times. The investigators reverse transcribed all of the isolated RNA, so they sequenced expressed TCRB transcripts. Generated by immunoSEQ multiplex PCR, the TCRdb table keeps only in-frame clones and is missing some. The table lists under 800,000 clones, about 14% of them singletons, with about 0.093% in the top ten. These data come from a study of beta chain features in type 1 diabetes. CDR1 is LNHNV and CDR2 is YYDKDF in the germline V gene (reference sequence). This CDR3 spans 15 amino acids. V dropped 0 bases and J dropped 5; count of bases not matched to a gene: 6.

Specimen: naive CD4+ T cells from blood. The chain is built from TRBV15 and TRBJ2-5, with 7 nucleotides matching TRBD1. The TCR sequence derives from a man younger than 35 in good health. CDR3 sequence reads: CATSRDSAGGETQYF. The CDR3 coding sequence is TGTGCCACCAGCAGAGATTCGGCAGGGGGTGAGACCCAGTACTTC.